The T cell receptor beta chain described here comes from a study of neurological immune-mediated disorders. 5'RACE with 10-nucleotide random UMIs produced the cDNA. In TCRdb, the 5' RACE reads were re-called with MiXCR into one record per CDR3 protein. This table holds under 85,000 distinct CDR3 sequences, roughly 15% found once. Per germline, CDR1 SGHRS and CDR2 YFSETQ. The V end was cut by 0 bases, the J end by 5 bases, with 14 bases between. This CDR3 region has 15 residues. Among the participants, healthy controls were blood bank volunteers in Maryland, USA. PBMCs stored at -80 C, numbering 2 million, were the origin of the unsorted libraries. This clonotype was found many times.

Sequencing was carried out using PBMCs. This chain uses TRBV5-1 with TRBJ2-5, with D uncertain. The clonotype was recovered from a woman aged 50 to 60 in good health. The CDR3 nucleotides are TGCGCCAGCAGCTTGGGGCAGGTGCTTCGGGAGACCCAGTACTTC. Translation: CASSLGQVLRETQYF.